The clone carrying this T cell receptor beta chain was counted ten times or more. The target antigen is unknown. TCRdb called the multiplex PCR reads again in MiXCR, with one record for every CDR3 protein. The sample lists approximately 150,000 distinct CDR3 sequences, approximately 32% seen once, with roughly 2.2% in the top ten. The CDR3 runs 15 residues. Trimming took off 1 base at V and 10 bases at J, with 17 bases between the two ends. Per the germline V gene, CDR1 is SNHLY and CDR2 is FYNNEI. The entry originates in a study of breast tumors, draining lymph nodes, adjacent tissues. Study results and limitations: Tumor repertoires ranked between lymph nodes and nontumor tissue in diversity, with V and J gene preferences.

Breast cancer patients provided tissue from their axillary draining lymph nodes. Sequenced sample: axillary lymph node tissue. This TCR was sampled from a female donor with breast cancer. Some clones in this sample may be carry-over from other donors' samples. This chain links TRBV2 with TRBJ2-1, with D possibly matching TRBD2 (7 bases). CDR3 residues: CASSEEAGARSEQFF. Written as DNA, the CDR3 is TGTGCCAGCAGTGAAGAGGCGGGGGCCCGGTCGGAGCAGTTCTTC.